Shown below are 14 T cell receptor beta chains from a single sample sequenced in a study of beta chain features in type 1 diabetes (dated 2018 in TCRdb). The research as a whole found: Type 1 diabetes patients showed a moderate but significant shortening of TCRB CDR3 length in all four CD4+ subsets.

The method was the immunoSEQ multiplex PCR assay. All of the isolated RNA was reverse transcribed with the High Capacity cDNA Reverse Transcription Kit, so expressed TCRB transcripts were sequenced. This is the immuneACCESS table as TCRdb keeps it, with only in-frame sequences that have V and J called. A part of the clones is gone; compared with another copy, unresolved V genes explain less than half, and the rest is unexplained. The sample yields about 23,000 clones; about 58% were counted once. The ten largest clonotypes hold 0.35% to 0.4% of the sample. The antigens of these receptors remain unknown. Specimen: stem cell memory CD4+ T cells from blood. The cell subset or site label on this specimen signifies: stem cell-like memory CD4+ T cells. The source is a man between 18 and 29 years old with type 1 diabetes.

The chain couples TRBV5-1 to TRBJ2-3, with 14 bases lining up with TRBD2. The germline V gene encodes CDR1 SGHRS and CDR2 YFSETQ. J was trimmed by 6 bases and V by 4 bases; bases with no gene match: 4. This CDR3 spans 15 amino acids. The CDR3 DNA is TGCGCCAGCAGCCCGGGACTAGCGGGAGAGGATACGCAGTATTTT. Protein sequence: CASSPGLAGEDTQYF.

This clone was recorded only once. This chain joins TRBV6-5 and TRBJ1-5, with 12 positions matching TRBD1. The CDR3 is 15 amino acids. V shed 5 bases and J 10 bases; nucleotides not matched to a gene: 9. Germline CDR1 reads MNHEY; CDR2 reads SVGAGI. In nucleotides, the CDR3 is TGTGCCAGCAGTGCGGGACAGGGGGCGCGGGCCCCCCAGCATTTT. It is translated as CASSAGQGARAPQHF.

The rearrangement links TRBV18 to TRBJ2-7; tentatively, D is TRBD1 (5 bases). V was cut by 2 bases and J by 3 bases, with 8 bases left in between. The CDR3 contains 13 residues. Germline CDR1 reads KGHSH; CDR2 reads LQKENI. For the CDR3, the DNA is TGTGCCAGCTCACCAGCAGGGTTCTACGAGCAGTACTTC. It is translated as CASSPAGFYEQYF.

The chain recombines TRBV7-8 with TRBJ2-5; TRBD1 matches at 8 bases. The CDR3 runs to 14 residues. Germline V gives CDR1 SGHVS, CDR2 FQNEAQ. V shed 4 bases and J 3 bases; nucleotides not matched to a gene: 4. Here the CDR3 reads CASSSQTGEETQYF. CDR3 nucleotides: TGTGCCAGCAGCTCTCAGACAGGGGAAGAGACCCAGTACTTC.

This clone was seen just once. The J gene is TRBJ2-7, the V gene TRBV28, with D possibly TRBD2 on 6 matching bases. Germline V gene sequence: CDR1 MDHEN, CDR2 SYDVKM. Trimming cost V 8 bases and J 4 bases, with 18 bases left between them. CDR3 size: 14 residues. In DNA, the CDR3 is TGTGCCAGCGGACTTACGGGGGAGACTTACGAGCAGTACTTC. It encodes CASGLTGETYEQYF.

The V gene is TRBV19, the J gene TRBJ2-2, with 14 bases matching TRBD2. Germline assignment: CDR1 LNHDA and CDR2 SQIVND (reference sequence). CDR3 length equals 18 residues. The V gene end was trimmed by 3 bases and the J gene end by 5 bases; junction bases not matched to a gene: 8. CDR3 in amino acids: CASSIMGLAGVVTGELFF. CDR3 DNA sequence: TGTGCCAGTAGTATCATGGGACTAGCGGGAGTCGTGACCGGGGAGCTGTTTTTT.

This clone was counted only a few times. This rearrangement joins TRBV9 to TRBJ2-7, with TRBD2 matching 7 bases. Trimming cost V 3 bases and J 2 bases; bases outside gene matches: 11. Germline CDR1 and CDR2: SGDLS and YYNGEE. CDR3 length equals 16 residues. The CDR3 is CASSAASGGPTYEQYF. The DNA for the CDR3 is TGTGCCAGCAGCGCAGCTTCGGGGGGTCCGACCTACGAGCAGTACTTC. Based on the CDR3 plus reference TRBV9 and TRBJ2-7, the full variable domain is DSGVTQTPKHLITATGQRVTLRCSPRSGDLSVYWYQQSLDQGLQFLIQYYNGEERAKGNILERFSAQQFPDLHSELNLSSLELGDSALYFCASSAASGGPTYEQYFGPGTRLTVT.

The CDR3 DNA follows: TGTGCCAGCAGCTTAGCCCTAGCGGGGTGGAACACCGGGGAGCTGTTTTTT. As protein: CASSLALAGWNTGELFF. The chain links TRBV7-9 to TRBJ2-2; 9 bases are a match to TRBD2. The CDR3 runs 17 residues. Germline CDR1 reads SEHNR; CDR2 reads FQNEAQ (reference sequence). J gave up 1 base and V 0 bases, and 3 bases lay outside the gene matches. Filled out from reference TRBV7-9 and TRBJ2-2, the complete variable domain reads DTGVSQNPRHKITKRGQNVTFRCDPISEHNRLYWYRQTLGQGPEFLTYFQNEAQLEKSRLLSDRFSAERPKGSFSTLEIQRTEQGDSAMYLCASSLALAGWNTGELFFGEGSRLTVL.

The V gene is TRBV5-1, the J gene TRBJ2-5; 7 nucleotides match TRBD2. This CDR3 has 13 amino acids. The J segment lost 6 bases and the V segment lost 7 bases, leaving 9 bases of the junction unmatched. Germline V CDR1 and CDR2: SGHRS, YFSETQ. The CDR3 sequence is CASRLAEGQTQYF. CDR3 coding DNA: TGCGCCAGCCGACTAGCCGAGGGGCAGACCCAGTACTTC.

In its sample, this clone was seen a few times. V and J are TRBV6-6 and TRBJ2-5, with D uncertain. Trimming stripped 5 bases from V and 4 bases from J, with 8 bases between. Germline-derived CDR1 and CDR2 are MNHNY and SVGAGI (reference sequence). CDR3 size: 12 residues. The CDR3 bases are TGTGCCAGCAGTCACCCCGGAGAGACCCAGTACTTC. Translation gives CASSHPGETQYF.

The chain links TRBV6-1 to TRBJ2-7; 7 bases are a match to TRBD2. This CDR3 has 15 residues. The junction had 6 bases not matched to a gene; V was cut back by 3 bases and J by 1 base. Germline V CDR1 and CDR2: MNHNS, SASEGT. CDR3 nucleotides: TGTGCCAGCAGTGATCGACTAGCCCCTTCCTACGAGCAGTACTTC. Amino acid sequence: CASSDRLAPSYEQYF.

This clone was found a few times. J is TRBJ2-1 and V is TRBV18; TRBD2 matches at 7 bases. The V gene end was trimmed by 6 bases and the J gene end by 3 bases; junction bases not matched to a gene: 5. Germline CDR1 KGHSH, CDR2 LQKENI. This CDR3 spans 14 amino acids. The CDR3 nucleotides are TGTGCCAGCTCTTTGGGAGGGAACTACAATGAGCAGTTCTTC. As protein: CASSLGGNYNEQFF.

The J gene is TRBJ1-3, the V gene TRBV27; 7 nucleotides line up with TRBD1. CDR1 MNHEY and CDR2 SMNVEV come from the germline V gene (reference sequence). The CDR3 length is 16 residues. The V gene end was trimmed by 5 bases and the J gene end by 2 bases; junction bases not matched to a gene: 9. The CDR3 DNA is TGTGCCAGCAGTCCAGACAGGGCGAGGACTGGAAACACCATATATTTT. Its protein is CASSPDRARTGNTIYF.

This clone was observed a handful of times. The chain links TRBV5-5 to TRBJ2-5; D perhaps matches TRBD1 (5 bases). The CDR3 is 15 residues long. CDR1 and CDR2 from the germline V gene are SGHKS and YYEKEE (reference sequence). Between the trimmed V and J ends, which lost 3 bases and 4 bases, there was a span of 16 bases. This CDR3 is CASSYSLRDLETQYF. CDR3 coding DNA: TGTGCCAGCAGCTATTCACTCAGGGATCTAGAGACCCAGTACTTC.